This T cell receptor beta chain was sequenced in a study of OX40 agonist ivuxolimab in advanced cancers. Across the study: The study treated patients with ivuxolimab, an agonistic anti-OX40 (CD134) antibody.

Germline V gene lookup returns CDR1 SSHAT and CDR2 FNYEAQ (reference sequence). CDR3 length equals 13 residues. A single count supports this clone. Germline is not matched at one junction end, which may reflect a read error. The sampling schedule covered blood at baseline, cycle 4 day 1, and cycle 7 day 1. Assay: immunoSEQ multiplex PCR; the TCRdb copy retains only in-frame clones and omits some. This sample has 90,000 to 100,000 clones; more than 85% occur once, and the top ten carry over 0.65%. Sequenced here: CD4+ or CD8+ T cells sorted from blood, sampled in a trial of the OX40 agonist ivuxolimab. V and J are TRBV7-7 and TRBJ1-4; D unresolved. The receptor was isolated from an adult with an advanced solid tumor such as melanoma, head and neck, liver or kidney cancer. The CDR3 DNA reads as TGTGCTAGCAGCTTAGGTCCTAATGAAAAACTGTTTTTT. The encoded protein is CASSLGPNEKLFF.